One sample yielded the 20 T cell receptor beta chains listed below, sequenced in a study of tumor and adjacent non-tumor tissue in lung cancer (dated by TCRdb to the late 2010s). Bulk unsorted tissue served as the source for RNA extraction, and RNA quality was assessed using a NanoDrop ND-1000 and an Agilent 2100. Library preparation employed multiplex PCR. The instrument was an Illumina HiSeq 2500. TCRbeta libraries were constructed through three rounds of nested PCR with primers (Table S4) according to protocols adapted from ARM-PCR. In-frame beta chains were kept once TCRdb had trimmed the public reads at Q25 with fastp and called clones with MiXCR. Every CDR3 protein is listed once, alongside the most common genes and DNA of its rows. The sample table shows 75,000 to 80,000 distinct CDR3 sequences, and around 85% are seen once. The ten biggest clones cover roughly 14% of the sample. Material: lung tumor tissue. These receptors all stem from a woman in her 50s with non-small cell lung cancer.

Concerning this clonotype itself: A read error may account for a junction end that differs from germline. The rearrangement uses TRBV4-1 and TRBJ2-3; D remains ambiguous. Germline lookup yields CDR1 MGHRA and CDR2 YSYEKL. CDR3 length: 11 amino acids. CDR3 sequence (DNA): TGCTCCAGCAGCCAGAGAGATACGCAGTATTTT. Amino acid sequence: CSSSQRDTQYF.

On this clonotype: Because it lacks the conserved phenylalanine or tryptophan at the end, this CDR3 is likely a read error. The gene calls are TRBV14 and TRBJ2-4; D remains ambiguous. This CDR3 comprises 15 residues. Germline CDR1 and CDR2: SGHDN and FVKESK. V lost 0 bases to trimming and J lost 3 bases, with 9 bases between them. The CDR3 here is CASSQDRLRKNIQYV. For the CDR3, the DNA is TGTGCCAGCAGCCAAGACCGGTTACGCAAAAACATTCAGTACGTC.

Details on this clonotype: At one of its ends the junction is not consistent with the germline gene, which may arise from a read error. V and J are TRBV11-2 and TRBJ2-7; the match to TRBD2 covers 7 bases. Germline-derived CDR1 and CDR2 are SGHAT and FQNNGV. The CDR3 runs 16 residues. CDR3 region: CPSRLRGLGVSEEQYF. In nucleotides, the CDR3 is TGTCCCAGCAGGCTAAGAGGACTAGGGGTCTCGGAGGAGCAGTACTTC.

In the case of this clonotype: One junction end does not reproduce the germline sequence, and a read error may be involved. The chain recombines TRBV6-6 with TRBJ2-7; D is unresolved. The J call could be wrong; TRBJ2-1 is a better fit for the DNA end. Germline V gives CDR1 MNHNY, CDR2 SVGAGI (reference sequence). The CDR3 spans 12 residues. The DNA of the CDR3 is TGTGCCAGGAGTTACTCGACCTACGAGCAGTTCTTC. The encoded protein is CARSYSTYEQFF.

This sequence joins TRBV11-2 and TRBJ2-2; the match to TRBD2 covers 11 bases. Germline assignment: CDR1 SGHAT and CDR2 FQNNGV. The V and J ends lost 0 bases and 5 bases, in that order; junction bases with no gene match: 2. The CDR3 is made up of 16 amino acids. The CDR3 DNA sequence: TGTGCCAGCAGCTTAGAACTAGCGGGAGAAACCGGGGAGCTGTTTTTT. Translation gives CASSLELAGETGELFF.

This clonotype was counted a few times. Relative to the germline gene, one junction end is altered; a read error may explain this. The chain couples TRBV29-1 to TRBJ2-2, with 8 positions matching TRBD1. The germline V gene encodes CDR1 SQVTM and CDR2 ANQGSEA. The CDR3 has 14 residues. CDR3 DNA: TGCAGCGGACGGGACAGGACTATCACCGGGGAACTGTTTTTT. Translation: CSGRDRTITGELFF.

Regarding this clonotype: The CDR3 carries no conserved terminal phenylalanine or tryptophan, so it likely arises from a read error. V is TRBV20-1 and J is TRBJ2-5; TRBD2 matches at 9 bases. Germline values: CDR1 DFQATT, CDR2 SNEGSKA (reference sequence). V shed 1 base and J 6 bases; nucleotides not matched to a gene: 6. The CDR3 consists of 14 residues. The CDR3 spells CSARAGTSSQTQYC. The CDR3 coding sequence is TGCAGTGCTAGAGCAGGGACTAGCTCCCAGACCCAGTACTGC.

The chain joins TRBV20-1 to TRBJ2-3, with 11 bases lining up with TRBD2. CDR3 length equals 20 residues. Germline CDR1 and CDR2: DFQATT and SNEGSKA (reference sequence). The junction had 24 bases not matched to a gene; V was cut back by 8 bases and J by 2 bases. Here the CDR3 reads CSTIGGLGLAALRATDTQYF. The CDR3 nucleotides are TGCAGTACTATAGGAGGGTTGGGACTAGCGGCCCTCCGGGCCACAGATACGCAGTATTTT.

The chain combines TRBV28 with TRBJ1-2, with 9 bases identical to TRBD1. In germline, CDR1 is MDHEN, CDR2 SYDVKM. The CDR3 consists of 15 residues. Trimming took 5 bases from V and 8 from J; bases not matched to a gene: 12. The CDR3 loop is CASSLGTGLILGYTF. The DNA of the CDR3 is TGTGCCAGCAGTCTCGGGACAGGGTTGATTCTGGGCTACACCTTC.

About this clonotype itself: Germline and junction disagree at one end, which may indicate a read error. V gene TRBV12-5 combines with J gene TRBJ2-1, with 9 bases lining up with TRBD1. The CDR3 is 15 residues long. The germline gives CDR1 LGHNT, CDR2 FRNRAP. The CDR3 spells CVSGLGQGRTSEQFF. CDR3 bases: TGTGTTAGTGGCTTAGGACAGGGGAGGACTAGTGAGCAGTTCTTC.

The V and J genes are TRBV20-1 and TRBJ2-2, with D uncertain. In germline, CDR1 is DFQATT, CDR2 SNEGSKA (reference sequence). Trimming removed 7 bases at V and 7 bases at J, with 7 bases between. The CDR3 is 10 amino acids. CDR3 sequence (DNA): TGCAGTGTGGTGGACGGGGAGCTGTTTTTT. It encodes CSVVDGELFF.

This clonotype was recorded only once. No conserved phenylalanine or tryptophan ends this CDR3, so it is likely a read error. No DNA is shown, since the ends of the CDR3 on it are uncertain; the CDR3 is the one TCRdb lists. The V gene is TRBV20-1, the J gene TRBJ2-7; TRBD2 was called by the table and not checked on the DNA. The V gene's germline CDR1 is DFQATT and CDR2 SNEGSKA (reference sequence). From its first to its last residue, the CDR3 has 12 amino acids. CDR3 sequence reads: CNATGTSGMKYI.

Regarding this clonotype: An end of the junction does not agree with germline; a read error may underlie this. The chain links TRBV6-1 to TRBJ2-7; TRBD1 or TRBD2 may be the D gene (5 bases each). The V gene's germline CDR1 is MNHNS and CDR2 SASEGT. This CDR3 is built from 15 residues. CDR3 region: CPSSARELIINEQYF. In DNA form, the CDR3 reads TGTCCCAGCAGCGCCAGGGAGCTAATTATAAACGAGCAGTACTTC.

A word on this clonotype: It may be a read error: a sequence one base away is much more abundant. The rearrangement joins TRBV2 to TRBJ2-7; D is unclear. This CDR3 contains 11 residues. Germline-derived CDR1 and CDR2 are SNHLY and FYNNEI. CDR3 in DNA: TGTGCCAGCCTGACACACTACGGGCAGTACTTC. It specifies CASLTHYGQYF. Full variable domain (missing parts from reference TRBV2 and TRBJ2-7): EPEVTQTPSHQVTQMGQEVILRCVPISNHLYFYWYRQILGQKVEFLVSFYNNEISEKSEIFDDQFSVERPDGSNFTLKIRSTKLEDSAMYFCASLTHYGQYFGPGTRLTVT.

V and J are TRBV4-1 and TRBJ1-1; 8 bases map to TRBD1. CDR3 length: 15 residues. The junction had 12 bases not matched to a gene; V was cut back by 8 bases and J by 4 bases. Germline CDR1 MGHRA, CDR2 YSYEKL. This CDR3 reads CASQDLYRGSTEAFF. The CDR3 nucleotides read TGCGCCAGCCAAGATCTCTACAGGGGGAGCACTGAAGCTTTCTTT.

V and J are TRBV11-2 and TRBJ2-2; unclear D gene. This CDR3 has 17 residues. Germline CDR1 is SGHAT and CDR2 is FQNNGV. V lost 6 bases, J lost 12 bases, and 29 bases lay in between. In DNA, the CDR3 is TGTGCCAGCAGTCGAAGGTCGGTCAGCGAAGGGTCCGTGAAGCTGTTTTTT. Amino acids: CASSRRSVSEGSVKLFF.

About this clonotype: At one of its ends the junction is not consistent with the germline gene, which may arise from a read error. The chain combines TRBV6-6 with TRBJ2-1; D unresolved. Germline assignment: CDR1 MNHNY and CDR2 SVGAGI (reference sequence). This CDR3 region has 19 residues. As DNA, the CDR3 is TGTGCCAACAGTTACTTTGTCGGAATGGCGGCTACCTTCTACAATGTGCAGTTCTTC. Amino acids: CANSYFVGMAATFYNVQFF.

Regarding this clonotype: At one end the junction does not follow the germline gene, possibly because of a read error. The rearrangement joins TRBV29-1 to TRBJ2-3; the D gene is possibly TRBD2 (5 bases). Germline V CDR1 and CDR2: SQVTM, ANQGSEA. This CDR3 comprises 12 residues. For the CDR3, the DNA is TGCAGCGTTGAGGCTAGCACTGATACGCAGTATTTT. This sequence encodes CSVEASTDTQYF.

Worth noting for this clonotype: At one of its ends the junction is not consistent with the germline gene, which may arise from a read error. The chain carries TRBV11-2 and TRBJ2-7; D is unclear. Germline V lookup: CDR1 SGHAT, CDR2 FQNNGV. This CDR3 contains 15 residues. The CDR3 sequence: CVISLSPSPSYVQYF. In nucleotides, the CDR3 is TGTGTCATCAGCTTATCTCCGAGTCCCTCCTACGTGCAGTACTTC.

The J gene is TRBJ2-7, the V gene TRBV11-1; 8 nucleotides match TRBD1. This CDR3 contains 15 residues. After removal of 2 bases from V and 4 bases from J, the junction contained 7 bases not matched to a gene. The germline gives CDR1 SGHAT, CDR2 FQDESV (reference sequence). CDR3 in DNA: TGTGCCAGCAGCTTAATGGACAGGGACGATTACGAGCAGTACTTC. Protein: CASSLMDRDDYEQYF.